These T cell receptor beta chains were read from a single sample in a study of lymphopenia after photon versus proton radiotherapy. Clones were read by immunoSEQ multiplex PCR, and TCRdb kept only the in-frame ones, dropping some. This table has 25,000 to 30,000 clones, around 81% appearing once. This specimen consisted of peripheral blood, obtained from a patient treated with photon-based radiotherapy. The receptor source for this set is a man between 45 and 60 years old with gastric cancer. Both conserved end residues are part of each CDR3. Fields, in order: J gene, D gene, V gene, clone size, CDR3 DNA, CDR3 protein. The D gene is left open where the match is weak. The size entry is marked missing in some rows and otherwise reads once, few, many or a size class.

TRBJ2-3 | TRBD2 | TRBV7-6 | NA | TGTGCCAGCAGCTTACGCCCGGGGGGAGATACGCAGTATTTT | CASSLRPGGDTQYF
TRBJ2-1 | TRBD1 | TRBV7-3 | NA | TGTGCCAGCAGCTCGCTCCAGGGGGACAATGAGCAGTTCTTC | CASSSLQGDNEQFF
TRBJ1-2 | TRBD1 | TRBV6-6 | NA | TGTGCCAGCAGTTACACTGGACAGGGAAGTTCGGTCGGCTACACCTTC | CASSYTGQGSSVGYTF
TRBJ2-2 | NA | TRBV7-6 | NA | TGTGCCAGCACCTCCCTGGCAGGACATCCCGGGGAGCTGTTTTTT | CASTSLAGHPGELFF
TRBJ1-1 | NA | TRBV4-3 | once | TGCGCCAGCAGCCATAGGGGGGGGAACACTGAAGCTTTCTTT | CASSHRGGNTEAFF
TRBJ2-1 | TRBD2 | TRBV6-1 | few | TGTGCCAGCATTCCGACTAGCGGGGGTTACAATGAGCAGTTCTTC | CASIPTSGGYNEQFF
TRBJ1-1 | NA | TRBV15 | NA | TGTGCCACCAGCAGAATAGACGCCTCTGAAGCTTTCTTT | CATSRIDASEAFF
TRBJ2-1 | NA | TRBV30 | once | TGTGCCTGGAGTGTAAACAGGGAGAATGAGCAGTTCTTC | CAWSVNRENEQFF
TRBJ2-1 | NA | TRBV2 | NA | TGTGCCAGCAGGTGGGACCAAAGGGGCTCCAATGAGCAGTTCTTC | CASRWDQRGSNEQFF
TRBJ2-3 | TRBD1 | TRBV5-1 | NA | TGCGCCAGCAGCTTGGGACAGGGACCAAGCACAGATACGCAGTATTTT | CASSLGQGPSTDTQYF